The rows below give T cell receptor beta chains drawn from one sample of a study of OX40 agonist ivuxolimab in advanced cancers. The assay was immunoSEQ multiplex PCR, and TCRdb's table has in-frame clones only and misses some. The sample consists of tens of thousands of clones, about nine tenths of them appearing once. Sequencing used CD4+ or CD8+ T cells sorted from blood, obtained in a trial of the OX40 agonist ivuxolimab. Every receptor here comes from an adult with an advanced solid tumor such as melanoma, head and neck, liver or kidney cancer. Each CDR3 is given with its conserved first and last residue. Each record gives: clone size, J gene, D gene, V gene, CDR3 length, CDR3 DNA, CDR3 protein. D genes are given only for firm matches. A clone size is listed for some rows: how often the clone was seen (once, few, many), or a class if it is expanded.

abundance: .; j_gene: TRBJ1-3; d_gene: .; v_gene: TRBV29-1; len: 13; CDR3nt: TGCAGCGCCTGGCCGAGCTCTGGAAACACCATATATTTT; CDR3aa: CSAWPSSGNTIYF
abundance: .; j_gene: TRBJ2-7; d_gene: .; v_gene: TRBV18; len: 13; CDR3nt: TGTGCCAGCTCCAAATTAGGGAGGAACGAGCAGTACTTC; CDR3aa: CASSKLGRNEQYF
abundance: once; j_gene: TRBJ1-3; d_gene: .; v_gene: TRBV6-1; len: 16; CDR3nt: TGTGCCAGCAGTGAAGCAGACAGTGGCTCTGGAAACACCATATATTTT; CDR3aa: CASSEADSGSGNTIYF
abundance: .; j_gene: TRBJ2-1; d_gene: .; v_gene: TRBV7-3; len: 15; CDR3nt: TGTGCCAGCAGTACTACCGGGACTTACTACAATGAGCAGTTCTTC; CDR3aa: CASSTTGTYYNEQFF
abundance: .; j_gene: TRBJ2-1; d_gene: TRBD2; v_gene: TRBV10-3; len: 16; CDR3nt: TGTGCCATCAGTGATAATAGCGGGAGCTCCTACAATGAGCAGTTCTTC; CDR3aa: CAISDNSGSSYNEQFF
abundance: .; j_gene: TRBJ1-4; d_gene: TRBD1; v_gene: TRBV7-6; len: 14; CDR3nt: TGTGCCAGCAGCTCGACAGGGTTGGGTGAAAAACTGTTTTTT; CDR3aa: CASSSTGLGEKLFF
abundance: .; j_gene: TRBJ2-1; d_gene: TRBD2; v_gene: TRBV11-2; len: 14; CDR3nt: TGTGCCAGCAGCCCCGAGCGGGAGTCCAATGAGCAGTTCTTC; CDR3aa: CASSPERESNEQFF
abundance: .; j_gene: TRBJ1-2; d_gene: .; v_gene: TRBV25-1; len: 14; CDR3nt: TGTGCCAGCAGTGAACAGGGACCCAACTATGGCTACACCTTC; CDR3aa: CASSEQGPNYGYTF
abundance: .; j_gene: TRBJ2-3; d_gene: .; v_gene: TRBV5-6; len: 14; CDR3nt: TGTGCCAGCAGCTTTCGACAGAACACAGATACGCAGTATTTT; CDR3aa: CASSFRQNTDTQYF
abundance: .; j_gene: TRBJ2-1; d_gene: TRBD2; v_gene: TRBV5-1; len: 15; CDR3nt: TGCGCCAGCAGCTTGGCCGACGGGAGGAGAGATGAGCAGTTCTTC; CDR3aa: CASSLADGRRDEQFF
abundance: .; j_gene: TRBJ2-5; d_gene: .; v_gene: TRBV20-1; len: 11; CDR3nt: TGCAGTGCTAGAGATGGGGGGACCCAGTACTTC; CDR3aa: CSARDGGTQYF
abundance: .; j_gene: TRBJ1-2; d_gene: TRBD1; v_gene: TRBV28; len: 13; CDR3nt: TGTGCCAGCAGTCGGGACAGGTACTATGGCTACACCTTC; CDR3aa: CASSRDRYYGYTF
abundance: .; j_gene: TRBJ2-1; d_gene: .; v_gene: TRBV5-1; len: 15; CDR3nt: TGCGCCAGCAGCACCTCAGGGGCAATGTACAATGAGCAGTTCTTC; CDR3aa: CASSTSGAMYNEQFF
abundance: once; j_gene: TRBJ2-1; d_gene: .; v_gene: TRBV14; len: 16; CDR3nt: TGTGCCAGCAGCCAGGGCCGAGGGGGCTCCTACAATGAGCAGTTCTTC; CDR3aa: CASSQGRGGSYNEQFF
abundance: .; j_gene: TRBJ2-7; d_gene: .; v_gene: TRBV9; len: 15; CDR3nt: TGTGCCAGCAGCGTAGAAGCCATACCCGCCTACGAGCAGTACTTC; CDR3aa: CASSVEAIPAYEQYF
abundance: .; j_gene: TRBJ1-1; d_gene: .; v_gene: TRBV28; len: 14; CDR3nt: TGTGCCAGCATAGTAAGGGGCCTGGCGGGTGAAGCTTTCTTT; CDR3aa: CASIVRGLAGEAFF
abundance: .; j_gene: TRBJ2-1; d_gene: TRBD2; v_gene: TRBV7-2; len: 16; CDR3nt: TGTGCCAGCAGCCCCCAAAGCGGGAGGTATTACAATGAGCAGTTCTTC; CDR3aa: CASSPQSGRYYNEQFF
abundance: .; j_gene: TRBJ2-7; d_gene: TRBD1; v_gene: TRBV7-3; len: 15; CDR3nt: TGTGCCAGCAGCTTCACCGGGACAGGGAGCTACGAGCAGTACTTC; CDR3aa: CASSFTGTGSYEQYF
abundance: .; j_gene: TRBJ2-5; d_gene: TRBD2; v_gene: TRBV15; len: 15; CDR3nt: TGTGCCACCGGCGCGGGACTAGCGAACGAAGAGACCCAGTACTTC; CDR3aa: CATGAGLANEETQYF
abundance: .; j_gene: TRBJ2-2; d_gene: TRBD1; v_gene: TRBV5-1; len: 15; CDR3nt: TGCGCCAGCAGCTTAAGGACAGGCAACACCGGGGAGCTGTTTTTT; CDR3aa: CASSLRTGNTGELFF
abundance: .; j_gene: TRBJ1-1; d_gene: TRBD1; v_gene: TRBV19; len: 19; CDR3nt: TGTGCCAGTAGTATATCTGGGACAGGGTATACCCTCTCCGGGACCGAAGCTTTCTTT; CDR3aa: CASSISGTGYTLSGTEAFF
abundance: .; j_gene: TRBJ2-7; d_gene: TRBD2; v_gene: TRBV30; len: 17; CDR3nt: TGTGCCTGGAGTCCTTCCCCGGGACTAGCGGGAGCCTACGAGCAGTACTTC; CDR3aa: CAWSPSPGLAGAYEQYF
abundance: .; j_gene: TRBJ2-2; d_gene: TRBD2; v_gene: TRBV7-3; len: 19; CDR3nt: TGTGCCAGCAGCTTCCTAAACCCCGGGACTAGCGGGAGGTCCGGGGAGCTGTTTTTT; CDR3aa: CASSFLNPGTSGRSGELFF
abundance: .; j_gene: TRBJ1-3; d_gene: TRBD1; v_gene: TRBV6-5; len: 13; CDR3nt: TGTGCCAGCAGCCGGGGACAGGGAAACACCATATATTTT; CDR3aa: CASSRGQGNTIYF
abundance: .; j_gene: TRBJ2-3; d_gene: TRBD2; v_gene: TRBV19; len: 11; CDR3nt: TGTGCCAGTAGACGGGGGGGTACGCAGTATTTT; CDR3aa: CASRRGGTQYF
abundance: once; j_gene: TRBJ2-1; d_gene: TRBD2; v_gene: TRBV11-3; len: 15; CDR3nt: TGTGCCAGCAGCCGGGGACTAGCGGGAGGAAGTGAGCAGTTCTTC; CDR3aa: CASSRGLAGGSEQFF
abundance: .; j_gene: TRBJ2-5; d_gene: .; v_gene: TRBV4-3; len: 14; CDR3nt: TGCGCCAGCAGCCAAGCACAGGGAGAAGAGACCCAGTACTTC; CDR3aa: CASSQAQGEETQYF
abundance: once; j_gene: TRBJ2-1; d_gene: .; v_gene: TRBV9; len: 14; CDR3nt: TGTGCCAGCAGCGTAGTGGGGGGAGGTAGTGAGCAGTTCTTC; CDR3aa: CASSVVGGGSEQFF
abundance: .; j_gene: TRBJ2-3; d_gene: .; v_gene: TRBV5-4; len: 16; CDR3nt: TGTGCCAGCGGTCCAGGGCTCTCTTCGGGCACAGATACGCAGTATTTT; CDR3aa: CASGPGLSSGTDTQYF
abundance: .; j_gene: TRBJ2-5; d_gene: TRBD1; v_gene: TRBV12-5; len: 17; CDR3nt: TGTGCTAGTGGTTTGGCCCGGGGACAGGGGGGACAAGAGACCCAGTACTTC; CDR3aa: CASGLARGQGGQETQYF
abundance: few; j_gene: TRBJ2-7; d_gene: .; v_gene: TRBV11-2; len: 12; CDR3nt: TGTGCCAGCAGCTTAGTAGACTACGAGCAGTACTTC; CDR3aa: CASSLVDYEQYF
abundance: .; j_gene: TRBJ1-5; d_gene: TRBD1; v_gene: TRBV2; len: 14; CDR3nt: TGTGCCAGCAGTATAGGACAGGGGTATCAGCCCCAGCATTTT; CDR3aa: CASSIGQGYQPQHF
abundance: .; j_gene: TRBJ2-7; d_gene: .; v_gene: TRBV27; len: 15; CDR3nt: TGTGCCAGCAGTTCTTCCGGCCAATTCCACTACGAGCAGTACTTC; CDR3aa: CASSSSGQFHYEQYF
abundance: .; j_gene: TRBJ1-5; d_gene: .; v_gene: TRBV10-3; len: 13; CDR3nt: TGTGCCATCAAGGACAGATCAGATGGGCCCCAGCATTTT; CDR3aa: CAIKDRSDGPQHF
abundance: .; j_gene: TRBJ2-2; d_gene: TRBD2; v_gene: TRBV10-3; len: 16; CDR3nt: TGTGCCATCAGGGGTAGCGGGGGAGGTAACACCGGGGAGCTGTTTTTT; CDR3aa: CAIRGSGGGNTGELFF
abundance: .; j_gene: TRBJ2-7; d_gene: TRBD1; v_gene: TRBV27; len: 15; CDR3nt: TGTGCCAGCAGTTTGACGGCCGGGACAGGCTACGAGCAGTACTTC; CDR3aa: CASSLTAGTGYEQYF
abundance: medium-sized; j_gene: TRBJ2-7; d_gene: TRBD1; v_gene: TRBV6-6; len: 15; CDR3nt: TGTGCCAGCAGTTCCGGACAGGATGGCCTGTACGAGCAGTACTTC; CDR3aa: CASSSGQDGLYEQYF
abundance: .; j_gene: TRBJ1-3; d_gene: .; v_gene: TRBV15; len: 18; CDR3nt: TGTGCCACCAGCAGAGATCTTCGAGCAGGGACTGGGGGAAACACCATATATTTT; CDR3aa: CATSRDLRAGTGGNTIYF
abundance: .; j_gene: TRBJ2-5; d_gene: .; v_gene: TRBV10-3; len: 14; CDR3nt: TGTGCCATCAGTGAGTCCCGACAGCAAGAGACCCAGTACTTC; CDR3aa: CAISESRQQETQYF
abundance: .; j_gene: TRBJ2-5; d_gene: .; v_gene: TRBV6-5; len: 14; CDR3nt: TGTGCCAGCAGTCCACGGACACCCCAAGAGACCCAGTACTTC; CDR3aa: CASSPRTPQETQYF
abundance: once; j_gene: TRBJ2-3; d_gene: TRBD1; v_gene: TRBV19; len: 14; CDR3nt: TGTGCCAGTAGTATGAGGACAGGTGGAGATACGCAGTATTTT; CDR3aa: CASSMRTGGDTQYF
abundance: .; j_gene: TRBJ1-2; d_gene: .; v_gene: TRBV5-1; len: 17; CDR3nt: TGCGCCAGCAGCTTGGGAGGGGTATCAAGGGCTAACTATGGCTACACCTTC; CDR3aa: CASSLGGVSRANYGYTF
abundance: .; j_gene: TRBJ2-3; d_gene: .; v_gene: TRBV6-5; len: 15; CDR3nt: TGTGCCAGCAGCCTCGACCGGCCTAGCACAGATACGCAGTATTTT; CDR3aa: CASSLDRPSTDTQYF
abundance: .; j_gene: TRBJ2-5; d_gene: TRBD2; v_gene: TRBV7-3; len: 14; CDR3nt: TGTGCCAGCAGCCCCACTAGCGGGCAAGAGACCCAGTACTTC; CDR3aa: CASSPTSGQETQYF
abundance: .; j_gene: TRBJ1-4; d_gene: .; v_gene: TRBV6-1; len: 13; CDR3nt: TGTGCCAGCAGGGCGGGGACCACAGAAAAACTGTTTTTT; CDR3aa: CASRAGTTEKLFF
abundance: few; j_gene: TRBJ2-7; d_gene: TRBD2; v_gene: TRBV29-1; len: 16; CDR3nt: TGCAGCGTTGGGGGACTAGCGGGAGGACCCCCCTACGAGCAGTACTTC; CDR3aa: CSVGGLAGGPPYEQYF
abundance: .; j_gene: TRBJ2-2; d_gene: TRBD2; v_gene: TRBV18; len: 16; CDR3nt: TGTGCCAGCTCGGCTACAACTAGCGGTGGGACCGGGGAGCTGTTTTTT; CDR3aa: CASSATTSGGTGELFF
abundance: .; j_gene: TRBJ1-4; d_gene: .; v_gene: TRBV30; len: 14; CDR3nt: TGTGCCTGCCCCAGGACCCCGACTAATGAAAAACTGTTTTTT; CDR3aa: CACPRTPTNEKLFF